This is a list of T cell receptor beta chains from one sample in a study of CD8 T cell repertoires and HIV-1 epitope variants. Their antigen targets remain unknown. The repertoire was sequenced with immunoSEQ multiplex PCR; TCRdb's copy has only in-frame clones and lacks some. The data hold several thousand clones, with about 60% observed a single time. What was sequenced was cultured CD8+ T cells derived from PBMCs. The receptor set was obtained from a male donor with HIV. CDR3s include the opening cysteine and the closing phenylalanine or tryptophan. Each record gives: J gene, CDR3 length, clone size, V gene, D gene, CDR3 DNA, CDR3 protein. D genes are given only for firm matches. Clone size, where shown, is once, few, many, or a class for clones that have expanded.

TRBJ2-2 16 . TRBV11-3 TRBD1 TGTGCCAGCAGCCTAAGGGCAGGGGGCAGCGGCGGGGAGCTGTTTTTT CASSLRAGGSGGELFF
TRBJ1-5 13 medium-sized TRBV19 . TGTGCCAGTAGTATAGTTCCGGAGGGGCCCCAGCATTTT CASSIVPEGPQHF
TRBJ2-7 13 . TRBV5-4 . TGTGCCAGCAGCTTCCAGGGGAACTACGAGCAGTACTTC CASSFQGNYEQYF
TRBJ2-1 14 . TRBV7-8 TRBD2 TGTGCCAGCAGCTCCAGGACTAGCGGGGCTGAGCAGTTCTTC CASSSRTSGAEQFF
TRBJ2-2 14 . TRBV11-2 . TGTGCCAGCAGCTTAGTTAGGAAAACCGGGGAGCTGTTTTTT CASSLVRKTGELFF
TRBJ1-2 14 . TRBV2 TRBD1 TGTGCCAGCAGTGAAAGTCCGACAGGGTATGGCTACACCTTC CASSESPTGYGYTF
TRBJ2-7 15 . TRBV5-6 TRBD1 TGTGCCAGCAGCTTTCTTACAGGGGCGCCCTACGAGCAGTACTTC CASSFLTGAPYEQYF
TRBJ1-3 18 . TRBV7-3 TRBD1 TGTGCCAGCAGCTTAACCATCTGGGACAGGGGCAGTGGAAACACCATATATTTT CASSLTIWDRGSGNTIYF
TRBJ2-3 16 . TRBV5-6 . TGTGCCAGCAGCTTATTTACGACGGGTAGCACAGATACGCAGTATTTT CASSLFTTGSTDTQYF
TRBJ2-3 13 . TRBV14 . TGTGCCAGCAGCGGGGGAGGCGCAGATACGCAGTATTTT CASSGGGADTQYF
TRBJ2-5 16 . TRBV7-6 TRBD2 TGTGCCAGCAGCCGCGGACTAGCGGGAGAACTGGAGACCCAGTACTTC CASSRGLAGELETQYF
TRBJ2-7 21 . TRBV28 . TGTGCCAGCAGTACTCACCCGGGACAGGGGGGACTAGCGGCCTTCTCCTACGAGCAGTACTTC CASSTHPGQGGLAAFSYEQYF
TRBJ1-1 14 . TRBV11-1 TRBD1 TGTGCCAGCAGCCTATCAGGGGGTAGCTATGAAGCTTTCTTT CASSLSGGSYEAFF
TRBJ2-7 15 . TRBV11-2 TRBD2 TGTGCCAGCAGGGCGGGAGACAGTAGCTCCTACGAGCAGTACTTC CASRAGDSSSYEQYF
TRBJ2-3 16 . TRBV5-1 . TGCGCCAGCAGCTTGGAAGGGACGGATAGCACAGATACGCAGTATTTT CASSLEGTDSTDTQYF
TRBJ2-3 17 . TRBV5-6 . TGTGCCAGCAGCTTTAGGTGGGGGGGCCTCCAAACAGATACGCAGTATTTT CASSFRWGGLQTDTQYF
TRBJ2-7 14 . TRBV19 TRBD2 TGTGCCAGTAGTGAGGCTAGCGGGAGCTACGAGCAGTACTTC CASSEASGSYEQYF
TRBJ2-1 15 once TRBV9 . TGTGCCAGCAGCCGGGTAGATATCGGGGGAGGTGAGCAGTTCTTC CASSRVDIGGGEQFF
TRBJ2-1 13 . TRBV27 . TGTGCCAGCAGCCAAGCGTACAACAATGAGCAGTTCTTC CASSQAYNNEQFF
TRBJ1-5 15 few TRBV5-6 . TGTGCCAGCAGCTTGGGAGGGGGGAGCGGACAGCCCCAGCATTTT CASSLGGGSGQPQHF
TRBJ1-4 15 . TRBV14 . TGTGCCAGCAGTCACCGGGACACATATAATGAAAAACTGTTTTTT CASSHRDTYNEKLFF
TRBJ1-1 13 . TRBV11-2 . TGTGCCAGCAGTCCCAGCTGGAACACTGAAGCTTTCTTT CASSPSWNTEAFF
TRBJ1-2 14 few TRBV5-4 TRBD1 TGTGCCAGCGAGAGGACAGGGCAAGGGCATGGCTACACCTTC CASERTGQGHGYTF
TRBJ2-3 15 . TRBV10-3 . TGTGCCATCAGTGAACAGGAAGGGACCCCAGATACGCAGTATTTT CAISEQEGTPDTQYF
TRBJ2-7 15 . TRBV11-2 TRBD1 TGTGCCAGCAGCTTAATGGGGCAGGGGGCAGACGAGCAGTACTTC CASSLMGQGADEQYF
TRBJ2-7 13 . TRBV7-2 . TGTGCCAGCAGCCCCTGGGGGGACTACGAGCAGTACTTC CASSPWGDYEQYF
TRBJ1-5 13 . TRBV4-3 . TGCGCCAGCAGCCAAGAGGTGAATCAGCCCCAGCATTTT CASSQEVNQPQHF
TRBJ2-7 15 . TRBV7-8 TRBD1 TGTGCCAGCAGCTCGGGACAGTGGGACACCTACGAGCAGTACTTC CASSSGQWDTYEQYF
TRBJ2-7 16 . TRBV13 . TGTGCCAGCAGCTTGGGACCGCCGACTGCCTCCTACGAGCAGTACTTC CASSLGPPTASYEQYF